The subject of this entry is one T cell receptor beta chain. Antigen unknown. This sample stems from a study of T cells in Graves' hyperthyroidism and ophthalmopathy. RNA transcripts provided the source from which TCR beta CDR3 regions were amplified. HTBI primers were employed in a first-round RT-PCR of the TCR CDR3. Each CDR3 protein gets one entry after TCRdb re-called the multiplex PCR reads with MiXCR. The repertoire holds 800,000 or so distinct CDR3 sequences, with 38% as singletons. Broader study findings: Among clonotypes expanded in thyroid above 0.001, most were also found in blood. Separating ophthalmopathy from stable hyperthyroidism was achieved by a 13 V-J model.

The ends were cut back, 6 bases at V and 0 bases at J, with 10 bases in the middle. Germline CDR1 is SGDLS and CDR2 is YYNGEE. This CDR3 is 14 amino acids long. The rearrangement joins TRBV9 to TRBJ1-3; D remains ambiguous. Sequences were obtained from blood. The TCR sequence derives from a man aged 18 to 35 with Graves' hyperthyroidism. The CDR3 region has the DNA TGTGCCAGCACCCCCGGGATCTCTGGAAACACCATATATTTT. It specifies CASTPGISGNTIYF.